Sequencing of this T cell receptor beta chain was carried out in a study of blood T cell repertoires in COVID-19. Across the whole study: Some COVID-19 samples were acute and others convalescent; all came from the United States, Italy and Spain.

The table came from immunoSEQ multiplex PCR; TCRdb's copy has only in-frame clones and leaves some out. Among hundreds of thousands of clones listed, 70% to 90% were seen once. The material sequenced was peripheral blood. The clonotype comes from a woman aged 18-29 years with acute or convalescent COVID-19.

CDR3 protein: CASSYSQGLTYGYTF. The CDR3 DNA sequence: TGTGCCAGCAGTTACTCCCAGGGGTTGACCTATGGCTACACCTTC. This chain uses TRBV6-5 with TRBJ1-2; TRBD1 is a possible D gene (6 bases). The length of the CDR3 is 15 residues. In germline, CDR1 is MNHEY, CDR2 SVGAGI. Trimming stripped 0 bases from V and 4 bases from J, with 12 bases between.